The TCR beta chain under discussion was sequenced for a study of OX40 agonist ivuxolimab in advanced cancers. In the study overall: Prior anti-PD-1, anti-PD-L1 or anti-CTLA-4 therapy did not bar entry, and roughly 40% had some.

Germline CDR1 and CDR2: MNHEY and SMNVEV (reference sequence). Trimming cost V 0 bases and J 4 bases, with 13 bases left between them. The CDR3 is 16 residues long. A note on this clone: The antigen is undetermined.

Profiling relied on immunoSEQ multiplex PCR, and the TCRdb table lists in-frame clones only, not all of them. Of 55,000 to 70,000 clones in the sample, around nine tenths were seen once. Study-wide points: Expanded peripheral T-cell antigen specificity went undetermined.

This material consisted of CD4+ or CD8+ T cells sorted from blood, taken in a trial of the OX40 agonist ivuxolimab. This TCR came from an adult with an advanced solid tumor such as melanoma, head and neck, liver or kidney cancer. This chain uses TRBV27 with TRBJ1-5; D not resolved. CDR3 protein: CASSLSWGYSNQPQHF. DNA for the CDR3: TGTGCCAGCAGTTTATCGTGGGGTTACTCTAATCAGCCCCAGCATTTT.